A single sample gave rise to the 25 T cell receptor beta chains below, sequenced in a study of CD8+CD57+ T cells in acquired aplastic anemia. CDR3 and TCR beta VDJ profiling relied on a genomic DNA template. TCRdb re-called the reads with MiXCR, one entry per CDR3 protein. The sample includes 200,000 or so distinct CDR3 sequences, almost 50% of them seen just once. Sequencing was done on patients that had shown CD8+CD57+ cell expansion by flow cytometry. Sequencing was done on a sample of sorted CD4+, CD8+, or CD8+CD57+ T cells (not recorded which) from PBMCs. These receptors all come from a human donor with aplastic anemia.

This chain uses TRBV20-1 with TRBJ1-6, with no clear D. This CDR3 is 13 amino acids long. Trimming stripped 2 bases from V and 3 bases from J, with 5 bases between. Germline V CDR1 and CDR2: DFQATT, SNEGSKA (reference sequence). The CDR3 sequence: CSARSNYNSPLHF. The CDR3 DNA sequence: TGCAGTGCTAGATCCAACTATAATTCACCCCTCCACTTT.

About this clonotype itself: A read error may produce the germline difference seen at one junction end. CDR3 protein: CASSLGSLADMNTQYF. CDR3 nucleotide sequence: TGTGCCAGCAGTTTAGGGTCTCTGGCGGACATGAATACGCAGTATTTC. The genes are TRBV12-3 or TRBV12-4 and TRBJ2-3; TRBD1 might be the D (5 bases). The CDR3 sequence is 16 residues long.

This clonotype has ten or more counts. J is TRBJ2-3 and V is TRBV19, with 7 nucleotides matching TRBD1. V lost 11 bases, J lost 3 bases, and 5 bases stayed unmatched. Germline assignment: CDR1 LNHDA and CDR2 SQIVND (reference sequence). The CDR3 contains 12 residues. The CDR3 protein is CASEGATDTQYF. CDR3 in DNA: TGTGCCTCTGAGGGGGCAACAGATACGCAGTATTTT.

This chain uses TRBV7-9 with TRBJ1-4; weak D call: TRBD1 (5 bases). V lost 4 bases and J 5 bases, leaving 17 bases between the germline ends. The CDR3 consists of 16 residues. Germline CDR1 reads SEHNR; CDR2 reads FQNEAQ (reference sequence). This CDR3 reads CASSSPRRDPNEKLFF. As DNA, the CDR3 is TGTGCCAGCAGCTCCCCTCGGCGGGACCCAAATGAAAAACTGTTTTTT.

Turning to this clonotype: One junction end disagrees with the germline gene, perhaps due to a read error. V gene TRBV10-1 combines with J gene TRBJ2-2, with D perhaps matching TRBD1 or TRBD2 (5 bases each). This CDR3 spans 14 amino acids. Germline V gives CDR1 WNHNN, CDR2 SYGVQD (reference sequence). The CDR3 DNA sequence: TGTGCCAGCAGCCGGGGCGGAGGCACCGGGGAGCTGTTTTTT. It is translated as CASSRGGGTGELFF.

A remark on this clonotype: Given a much more abundant clone one base away, this may be a read error. This rearrangement joins TRBV7-2 to TRBJ2-3; D gene unclear. CDR1 and CDR2 from the germline V gene are SGHTA and FQGNSA. CDR3 length: 13 amino acids. The CDR3 loop reads CANSLNFPDTQYF. The CDR3 coding sequence is TGTGCCAACAGCTTAAACTTTCCAGATACGCAGTATTTT.

To note about this clonotype: The germline gene is not matched at one end of the junction; a read error may be the cause. CDR3 sequence: CACSRGESQPQHF. CDR3 nucleotide sequence: TGTGCCTGCTCACGAGGGGAAAGTCAGCCCCAACATTTT. V and J are TRBV2 and TRBJ1-5, with D possibly TRBD1 on 5 matching bases. This CDR3 has 13 residues. Germline V lookup: CDR1 SNHLY, CDR2 FYNNEI.

This rearrangement joins TRBV15 to TRBJ2-1, with TRBD2 matching over 9 bases. Per the germline V gene, CDR1 is LNHNV and CDR2 is YYDKDF (reference sequence). The CDR3 spans 16 residues. After removal of 0 bases from V and 8 bases from J, the junction contained 8 bases not matched to a gene. CDR3 sequence reads: CATSREWAGGSHEQFF. In DNA form, the CDR3 reads TGTGCCACCAGCAGAGAATGGGCGGGGGGGTCCCATGAGCAGTTCTTC.

At least ten counts were recorded for this clonotype. The rearrangement uses TRBV6-5 and TRBJ1-4; the D gene is possibly TRBD1 (6 bases). V shed 8 bases and J shed 12 bases, with 13 bases lying between them. Germline V gene lookup returns CDR1 MNHEY and CDR2 SVGAGI. The CDR3 covers 11 residues. The CDR3 nucleotides read TGTGCCAGCCGGGGGGCAGGAGAACTGTTTTTT. It is translated as CASRGAGELFF.

The CDR3 is CASSSDASSYEQYF. CDR3 DNA sequence: TGTGCCAGCAGCTCAGACGCTAGCTCCTACGAGCAGTACTTC. This rearrangement joins TRBV3-1 to TRBJ2-7; D unclear. V was clipped by 5 bases and J by 0 bases, with 11 bases between them. The CDR3 has 14 amino acids. Per germline, CDR1 LGHDT and CDR2 YNNKEL (reference sequence).

The chain couples TRBV2 to TRBJ2-7, with unresolved D. Trimming shortened V by 1 base and J by 3 bases, and 7 bases separated the two germline ends. The CDR3 consists of 13 residues. Germline V gene sequence: CDR1 SNHLY, CDR2 FYNNEI. CDR3 loop: CASSEGGNYEQYF. The CDR3 DNA reads TGTGCCAGCAGTGAAGGGGGAAACTACGAGCAGTACTTC.

The J gene is TRBJ1-1, the V gene TRBV6-5; TRBD1 matches at 8 bases. Germline V lookup: CDR1 MNHEY, CDR2 SVGAGI. J was trimmed by 1 base and V by 11 bases; bases with no gene match: 6. The CDR3 contains 13 residues. The chain's CDR3 is CAARGQANTEAFF. CDR3 nucleotide sequence: TGTGCCGCCAGGGGACAGGCGAACACTGAAGCTTTCTTT.

This rearrangement joins TRBV7-2 to TRBJ2-1; no definite D call. The germline gives CDR1 SGHTA, CDR2 FQGNSA. This CDR3 has 13 amino acids. With 5 bases removed from V and 6 bases from J, the gap between germline ends came to 11 bases. The CDR3 sequence: CASSINRANEQFF. The CDR3 nucleotides are TGTGCCAGCAGCATCAACCGGGCCAATGAGCAGTTCTTC.

This chain uses TRBV29-1 with TRBJ1-1; possibly TRBD1 for D (5 bases). V gave up 4 bases and J gave up 5 bases, with 8 bases separating them. The V gene's germline CDR1 is SQVTM and CDR2 ANQGSEA. The CDR3 loop spans 11 amino acids. The CDR3: CSVVRGTEAFF. The CDR3 bases are TGCAGCGTTGTCCGGGGGACTGAAGCTTTCTTT.

This clonotype was counted a few times. The J gene is TRBJ2-3, the V gene TRBV9, with TRBD2 identical over 11 bases. CDR3 length equals 14 residues. From germline, CDR1 is SGDLS and CDR2 YYNGEE. The V segment lost 5 bases and the J segment 3 bases; nucleotides outside the gene matches: 2. The CDR3 here is CASSTSGGTDTQYF. For the CDR3, the DNA is TGTGCCAGCAGTACTAGCGGGGGTACAGATACGCAGTATTTT.

The gene calls are TRBV24-1 and TRBJ1-2, with 8 bases lining up with TRBD1. V gave up 11 bases and J gave up 7 bases; unmatched junction bases: 8. The CDR3 runs 12 residues. CDR1 and CDR2 from the germline V gene are KGHDR and SFDVKD. The CDR3: CASRQGTGGYTF. The CDR3 DNA reads as TGTGCCAGCAGACAAGGGACAGGTGGCTACACCTTC.

This clonotype was counted at least ten times. The chain uses TRBV5-8 and TRBJ2-5; TRBD1 matches at 7 bases. Germline V gives CDR1 SGHTS, CDR2 YDEGEE. J lost 5 bases, V lost 3 bases, and 4 bases had no gene match. This CDR3 spans 13 amino acids. CDR3 bases: TGTGCCAGCAGCTACACAGGGGTCGAGACCCAGTACTTC. This gives the protein CASSYTGVETQYF.

This clonotype was observed many times. The chain employs TRBV28 and TRBJ1-2; D gene uncertain. The CDR3 loop spans 14 amino acids. V lost 7 bases to trimming and J lost 4 bases, with 16 bases between them. CDR1 and CDR2 (germline): MDHEN, SYDVKM. CDR3 nucleotides: TGTGCCAGCACCCTCCCTGACGGGCGCTATGGCTACACCTTC. Translated, it gives CASTLPDGRYGYTF.

This chain connects TRBV2 to TRBJ2-7, with unresolved D. Trimming took 7 bases from V and 6 from J, leaving 13 bases between them. The CDR3 totals 12 residues. Per germline, CDR1 SNHLY and CDR2 FYNNEI. CDR3 nucleotides: TGTGCCAGCATAGGTCGTGCTGGCGAGCAGTACTTC. It yields the protein CASIGRAGEQYF. The whole variable domain, filled in from reference TRBV2 and TRBJ2-7, reads EPEVTQTPSHQVTQMGQEVILRCVPISNHLYFYWYRQILGQKVEFLVSFYNNEISEKSEIFDDQFSVERPDGSNFTLKIRSTKLEDSAMYFCASIGRAGEQYFGPGTRLTVT.

This clonotype was seen repeatedly, ten times or more. This chain joins TRBV24-1 and TRBJ2-1; 8 nucleotides match TRBD1. CDR1 KGHDR and CDR2 SFDVKD come from the germline V gene. Trimming cost V 7 bases and J 4 bases; bases outside gene matches: 8. This CDR3 comprises 15 residues. The CDR3: CATSDAGTGYNEQFF. The CDR3, as DNA: TGTGCCACCAGCGACGCCGGGACAGGATACAATGAGCAGTTCTTC.

This clonotype has ten or more counts. The chain has TRBV11-2 and TRBJ1-4, with D perhaps TRBD1 (6 bases). The germline CDR1 and CDR2 sequences are SGHAT and FQNNGV. CDR3 length: 14 residues. The germline V and J ends were trimmed by 5 bases and 8 bases, with 15 bases remaining between them. Here the CDR3 reads CASSRRGGREKLFF. The DNA for the CDR3 is TGTGCCAGCAGCCGTAGGGGGGGGCGGGAAAAACTGTTTTTT.

This clonotype occurred many times. This sequence joins TRBV10-3 and TRBJ1-1; 8 positions agree with TRBD1. The CDR3 totals 13 residues. Germline assignment: CDR1 ENHRY and CDR2 SYGVKD. Trimming at V came to 4 bases and at J to 10 bases, leaving 8 bases not matched to a gene. CDR3 loop: CAISAGGTVGAFF. CDR3 coding DNA: TGTGCCATCAGTGCAGGGGGCACAGTTGGAGCTTTCTTT.

This clonotype occurred many times. The chain couples TRBV6-5 to TRBJ2-7; no clear D gene. Germline CDR1 MNHEY, CDR2 SVGAGI. The CDR3 sequence is 15 residues long. V lost 0 bases, J lost 1 base, and 10 bases lay in between. CDR3 amino acids: CASSYSRTPSYEQYF. The CDR3 coding sequence is TGTGCCAGCAGTTACTCCAGGACGCCTTCCTACGAGCAGTACTTC.

There are many counts of this clonotype. This chain links TRBV5-1 with TRBJ2-1; weak D call: TRBD2 (6 bases). V lost 4 bases and J lost 0, with 11 bases in between. The CDR3 spans 15 residues. Per the germline V gene, CDR1 is SGHRS and CDR2 is YFSETQ. Written as DNA, the CDR3 is TGCGCCAGCAGCAGCGACGGGGGCTCCTACAATGAGCAGTTCTTC. Translated, it gives CASSSDGGSYNEQFF.

This clonotype was seen many times. This sequence joins TRBV6-5 and TRBJ2-7; maybe TRBD1 (5 bases). Germline V gene lookup returns CDR1 MNHEY and CDR2 SVGAGI. Trimming pared 2 bases from V and 1 base from J, leaving 9 bases between. This CDR3 spans 14 amino acids. The CDR3 protein is CASSYEAGSYEQYF. The CDR3 nucleotides read TGTGCCAGCAGTTACGAGGCAGGGTCCTACGAGCAGTACTTC.